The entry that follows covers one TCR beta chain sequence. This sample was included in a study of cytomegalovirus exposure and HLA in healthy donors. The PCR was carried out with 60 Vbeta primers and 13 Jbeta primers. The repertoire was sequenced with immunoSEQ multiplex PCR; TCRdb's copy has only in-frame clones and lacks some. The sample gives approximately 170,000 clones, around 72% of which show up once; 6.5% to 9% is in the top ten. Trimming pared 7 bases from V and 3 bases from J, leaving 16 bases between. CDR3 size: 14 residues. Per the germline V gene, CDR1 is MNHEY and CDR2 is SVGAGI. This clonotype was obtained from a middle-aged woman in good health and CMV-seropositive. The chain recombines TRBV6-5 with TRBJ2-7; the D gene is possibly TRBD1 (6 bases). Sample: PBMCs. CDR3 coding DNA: TGTGCCAGCAACAACCGGGACACAGGCTACGAGCAGTACTTC. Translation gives CASNNRDTGYEQYF.